This TCR beta chain was identified during a study of T-cell reconstitution after alpha-beta-depleted transplantation in children. About this clonotype itself: Its target is not known.

The V gene's germline CDR1 is MNHEY and CDR2 SVGEGT. The ends were cut back, 0 bases at V and 6 bases at J, with 33 bases in the middle. This CDR3 has 21 residues. Study observations and caveats: Reported findings indicate that, about two months after transplant, alpha-beta T cells came from several hundred expanded clones, which were derived from non-depleted graft cells. It was newly produced T cells that mostly accounted for T-cell counts and diversity one year after transplant.

Molecular barcoding with unique molecular identifiers was used for the TCRbeta library. TCRdb reprocessed the PCR reads with MiXCR, giving one entry per CDR3 protein. The repertoire includes 330,000 or so distinct CDR3 sequences, roughly a tenth of them detected once, and over 6% sits in the top ten. The receptor's source is a boy younger than two with acute myeloid leukemia, due to receive a stem cell transplant. V and J are TRBV6-2 or TRBV6-3 and TRBJ2-7; D is undetermined. Here the sequenced sample was PBMCs, taken before TCRalphabeta/CD19-depleted stem cell transplant. The CDR3 DNA reads as TGTGCCAGCAGTTACTCGAATAGTTTATATGCCACCGTGTTGGGGATGTGCGAGCAGTACTTC. This gives the protein CASSYSNSLYATVLGMCEQYF.